The next 22 T cell receptor beta chains were all read from a single sample in a study of cytomegalovirus exposure and HLA in healthy donors. Primers: 60 Vbeta forward and 13 Jbeta reverse. Profiling relied on immunoSEQ multiplex PCR, and the TCRdb table lists in-frame clones only, not all of them. The table shows fewer than 90,000 clones, with 76% occurring only once. Sequenced material: PBMCs. The receptor set was obtained from a male donor in good health and CMV-seronegative.

The J gene is TRBJ1-1, the V gene TRBV5-1; 10 positions agree with TRBD1. This CDR3 has 15 amino acids. The germline gives CDR1 SGHRS, CDR2 YFSETQ. After removal of 5 bases from V and 5 bases from J, the junction contained 9 bases not matched to a gene. As DNA, the CDR3 is TGCGCCAGCAGATCCGACGGACAGGGGGGGACTGAAGCTTTCTTT. As protein: CASRSDGQGGTEAFF.

CDR3 protein: CASSLDPRTGRRTEAFF. The CDR3 nucleotides read TGTGCCAGCAGCTTGGACCCGCGGACAGGGAGAAGAACTGAAGCTTTCTTT. V gene TRBV5-6 combines with J gene TRBJ1-1, with 8 positions matching TRBD1. This CDR3 is 17 amino acids long. Germline-derived CDR1 and CDR2 are SGHDT and YYEEEE. Trimming at V came to 0 bases and at J to 5 bases, leaving 12 bases not matched to a gene.

The genes are TRBV7-3 and TRBJ2-2; D is possibly TRBD1 (5 bases). Per germline, CDR1 SGHTA and CDR2 FQGTGA. The CDR3 length is 12 residues. V lost 4 bases and J 9 bases, leaving 9 bases between the germline ends. CDR3 region: CASSSGYRELFF. CDR3 sequence (DNA): TGTGCCAGCAGCTCAGGGTATAGGGAGCTGTTTTTT.

This rearrangement joins TRBV9 to TRBJ1-2; no clear D. This CDR3 has 17 residues. CDR1 SGDLS and CDR2 YYNGEE come from the germline V gene. Trimming cost V 2 bases and J 0 bases, with 17 bases left between them. The DNA of the CDR3 is TGTGCCAGCAGCGTCCCCAACGGAGAGGAGACTAACTATGGCTACACCTTC. Protein product: CASSVPNGEETNYGYTF.

V gene TRBV5-5 combines with J gene TRBJ2-1, with 8 bases matching TRBD2. V dropped 0 bases and J dropped 8; count of bases not matched to a gene: 10. This CDR3 is 16 amino acids long. The germline V gene encodes CDR1 SGHKS and CDR2 YYEKEE (reference sequence). The CDR3 loop is CASSLGAGGLTHEQFF. The CDR3 nucleotides read TGTGCCAGCAGCTTGGGGGCGGGGGGCCTAACCCATGAGCAGTTCTTC.

J is TRBJ1-1 and V is TRBV7-6, with D possibly matching TRBD1 (6 bases). The germline V gene has CDR1 SGHVS and CDR2 FNYEAQ. The CDR3 runs 16 residues. Trimming left V 1 base short and J 0 bases short, with 12 bases between. CDR3 in amino acids: CASSLEGGILNTEAFF. CDR3 coding DNA: TGTGCCAGCAGCTTAGAGGGGGGGATATTGAACACTGAAGCTTTCTTT.

This chain connects TRBV9 to TRBJ2-3; no definite D call. From germline, CDR1 is SGDLS and CDR2 YYNGEE. The CDR3 extends over 14 amino acids. The germline V and J ends were trimmed by 4 bases and 6 bases, with 15 bases remaining between them. The CDR3 region is CASSRGAYWDTQYF. The CDR3 DNA reads as TGTGCCAGCAGCAGAGGAGCGTATTGGGATACGCAGTATTTT.

Only one count was recorded for this clone. The chain carries TRBV10-3 and TRBJ1-1, with 7 bases lining up with TRBD1. The CDR3 spans 15 residues. The ends lost 4 bases at V and 2 bases at J; junction bases unmatched: 7. The germline gives CDR1 ENHRY, CDR2 SYGVKD. The CDR3 spells CAISGRTGVNTEAFF. As DNA, the CDR3 is TGTGCCATCAGTGGCCGGACAGGCGTAAACACTGAAGCTTTCTTT.

The V and J genes are TRBV28 and TRBJ1-5, with D possibly matching TRBD1 (6 bases). Per germline, CDR1 MDHEN and CDR2 SYDVKM. The CDR3 is 15 residues long. With 6 bases removed from V and 4 bases from J, the gap between germline ends came to 16 bases. The CDR3 is CASSEQGKVNQPQHF. As DNA, the CDR3 is TGTGCCAGCAGCGAACAGGGAAAGGTGAATCAGCCCCAGCATTTT.

The V gene is TRBV5-1, the J gene TRBJ2-5; tentative D call: TRBD2 (6 bases). Germline CDR1 is SGHRS and CDR2 is YFSETQ. This CDR3 is built from 14 residues. V gave up 6 bases and J gave up 7 bases, with 19 bases separating them. The DNA for the CDR3 is TGCGCCAGCACCCGAGGGACTGCCTTGGGGACCCAGTACTTC. It is translated as CASTRGTALGTQYF.

This chain uses TRBV28 with TRBJ2-1, with D possibly being TRBD2 (5 bases). Germline V gene sequence: CDR1 MDHEN, CDR2 SYDVKM. The CDR3 is 16 residues long. Trimming stripped 11 bases from V and 7 bases from J, with 27 bases between. The CDR3 nucleotides are TGTGCCGCCCATAACCCCATAGGTAGCGCGACAAATGAGCAGTTCTTC. Translation gives CAAHNPIGSATNEQFF.

There are a few counts of this clone. The chain recombines TRBV5-1 with TRBJ2-1, with D possibly matching TRBD2 (5 bases). The CDR3 contains 16 residues. The germline V and J ends were trimmed by 4 bases and 14 bases, with 28 bases remaining between them. Germline loops: CDR1 SGHRS, CDR2 YFSETQ. In DNA form, the CDR3 reads TGCGCCAGCAGCACACTATCTCAGCGGATTACAATGTCGAAGTTCTTC. Its translation: CASSTLSQRITMSKFF.

The J gene is TRBJ1-1, the V gene TRBV19; 8 bases align to TRBD1. Trimming at V came to 7 bases and at J to 5 bases, leaving 12 bases not matched to a gene. The CDR3 has 15 residues. In germline, CDR1 is LNHDA, CDR2 SQIVND (reference sequence). As DNA, the CDR3 is TGTGCCAGTATCCGTCTTGACAGGGGACGGACTGAAGCTTTCTTT. This sequence encodes CASIRLDRGRTEAFF. Supplemented by reference TRBV19 and TRBJ1-1, the full variable domain reads DGGITQSPKYLFRKEGQNVTLSCEQNLNHDAMYWYRQDPGQGLRLIYYSQIVNDFQKGDIAEGYSVSREKKESFPLTVTSAQKNPTAFYLCASIRLDRGRTEAFFGQGTRLTVV.

This clone was recorded many times. The same CDR3 is also encoded by other DNA sequences in this sample. This sequence joins TRBV2 and TRBJ2-2; TRBD1 matches 8 bases. Germline values: CDR1 SNHLY, CDR2 FYNNEI. The CDR3 totals 15 residues. V gave up 6 bases and J gave up 1 base; unmatched junction bases: 4. In nucleotides, the CDR3 is TGTGCCAGCAGCGGGACAGGCCGGAACACCGGGGAGCTGTTTTTT. It codes for CASSGTGRNTGELFF.

The chain combines TRBV18 with TRBJ2-2; 8 nucleotides agree with TRBD1. Germline CDR1 and CDR2: KGHSH and LQKENI. The CDR3 extends over 16 amino acids. After removal of 3 bases from V and 4 bases from J, the junction contained 7 bases not matched to a gene. CDR3 DNA sequence: TGTGCCAGCTCACCTTCGGGGACAGGCTCCACCGGGGAGCTGTTTTTT. Translation: CASSPSGTGSTGELFF.

This sequence joins TRBV25-1 and TRBJ2-3; the match to TRBD2 covers 8 bases. This CDR3 is 17 amino acids long. The germline gives CDR1 MGHDK, CDR2 SYGVNS. The V gene end was trimmed by 0 bases and the J gene end by 4 bases; junction bases not matched to a gene: 9. In nucleotides, the CDR3 is TGTGCCAGCAGTGAATATAAGACTAGCGTGTTTCCAGATACGCAGTATTTT. Translated, it gives CASSEYKTSVFPDTQYF.

The chain couples TRBV2 to TRBJ1-1; 10 nucleotides match TRBD1. The CDR3 is 13 amino acids. The V gene end was trimmed by 8 bases and the J gene end by 1 base; junction bases not matched to a gene: 1. The germline V gene has CDR1 SNHLY and CDR2 FYNNEI. CDR3 in DNA: TGTGCCAGCGGACAGGGGGAGAACACTGAAGCTTTCTTT. Residues: CASGQGENTEAFF.

In its sample, this clone was seen once. The V and J genes are TRBV6-6 and TRBJ2-3; D might be TRBD1 (6 bases). The V and J ends lost 0 bases and 3 bases respectively, with 13 bases between them. The CDR3 totals 16 residues. CDR1 and CDR2 (germline): MNHNY, SVGAGI (reference sequence). The CDR3 DNA is TGTGCCAGCAGTTACTCCACAGGGTCTGTAACAGATACGCAGTATTTT. Amino acids: CASSYSTGSVTDTQYF.

The CDR3, as DNA: TGCGCCAGCAGGGACTCGTCTAATGAAAAACTGTTTTTT. Amino acid sequence: CASRDSSNEKLFF. The chain has TRBV4-1 and TRBJ1-4; D remains ambiguous. The CDR3 loop spans 13 amino acids. Germline lookup yields CDR1 MGHRA and CDR2 YSYEKL. V was clipped by 6 bases and J by 3 bases, with 8 bases between them.

The CDR3 sequence is CASSPGRLEGEQFF. For the CDR3, the DNA is TGTGCCAGCTCACCAGGCCGGCTAGAAGGTGAGCAGTTCTTC. The rearrangement joins TRBV18 to TRBJ2-1, with D uncertain. With 2 bases removed from V and 9 bases from J, the gap between germline ends came to 14 bases. This CDR3 has 14 residues. CDR1 is KGHSH, CDR2 LQKENI, per germline.

The chain is built from TRBV28 and TRBJ1-2; D is undetermined. The CDR3 covers 14 residues. V lost 8 bases, J lost 0 bases, and 13 bases lay in between. Per the germline V gene, CDR1 is MDHEN and CDR2 is SYDVKM. The CDR3: CASFEQQTNYGYTF. In DNA, the CDR3 is TGTGCCAGCTTTGAACAGCAGACTAACTATGGCTACACCTTC.

This sequence joins TRBV7-9 and TRBJ2-5; TRBD2 agrees at 11 bases. The CDR3 spans 16 residues. V lost 0 bases, J lost 2 bases, and 2 bases stayed unmatched. Germline assignment: CDR1 SEHNR and CDR2 FQNEAQ (reference sequence). CDR3 sequence reads: CASSLAGTSGQETQYF. The CDR3 DNA sequence: TGTGCCAGCAGCTTAGCCGGGACTAGCGGACAAGAGACCCAGTACTTC. Filled out from reference TRBV7-9 and TRBJ2-5, the complete variable domain reads DTGVSQNPRHKITKRGQNVTFRCDPISEHNRLYWYRQTLGQGPEFLTYFQNEAQLEKSRLLSDRFSAERPKGSFSTLEIQRTEQGDSAMYLCASSLAGTSGQETQYFGPGTRLLVL.